This T cell receptor (beta chain) is from a study of blood T cell repertoires in COVID-19. About the research overall: Samples of COVID-19 (acute and convalescent) were obtained from the United States, Italy and Spain. Sources were T cells, B-cell-depleted T cells, or PBMCs; the material itself was cDNA or gDNA.

Losses at the gene ends were 3 bases for V and 4 bases for J; bases not matched to a gene: 6. Germline V CDR1 and CDR2: KGHSH, LQKENI. The CDR3 spans 15 residues. In the study's own analysis: Amplification from reference gene primers served as the basis for estimated nucleated cell counts. The table came from immunoSEQ multiplex PCR; TCRdb's copy has only in-frame clones and leaves some out. V, J and clone size were drawn from that table, and D and trimming were deduced from the DNA. The repertoire holds around 250,000 clones, with roughly 84% as singletons. The TCR sequence derives from a woman between 35 and 50 years old who had recovered from COVID-19. The rearrangement joins TRBV18 to TRBJ1-1; 9 nucleotides line up with TRBD1. The sequencing input was peripheral blood. The CDR3, as DNA: TGTGCCAGCTCACCTAGACAGGGGGAGGGCACTGAAGCTTTCTTT. Protein sequence: CASSPRQGEGTEAFF. Variable domain in full (rest from reference TRBV18 and TRBJ1-1): NAGVMQNPRHLVRRRGQEARLRCSPMKGHSHVYWYRQLPEEGLKFMVYLQKENIIDESGMPKERFSAEFPKEGPSILRIQQVVRGDSAAYFCASSPRQGEGTEAFFGQGTRLTVV.